This T cell receptor (beta chain) comes out of a study of blood T cells in healthy people across ages. Primers used in a second PCR of roughly 7 to 12 cycles were a sample-barcoded 5' primer and a J-beta primer mix. TCRdb re-called the 5' RACE reads with MiXCR, one entry per CDR3 protein. Of some 1.5 million distinct CDR3 sequences in the sample, 28% are singletons; the top ten hold more than 6%. Germline CDR1 MNHEY, CDR2 SMNVEV (reference sequence). The ends lost 5 bases at V and 3 bases at J; junction bases unmatched: 6. The CDR3 spans 15 residues. There are a few counts of this clonotype. Its antigen is undetermined. Regarding the study as a whole: As age increased, TCR beta diversity per million T cells fell in a roughly linear fashion. Both naive CD4+ cell counts and diversity were greater in long-lived donors than in aged donors.

Sequenced material: blood. The V gene is TRBV27, the J gene TRBJ2-7; TRBD2 agrees at 11 bases. The TCR comes from a woman in her 30s in good health. The chain's CDR3 is CASSEGLADVYEQYF. CDR3 nucleotide sequence: TGTGCCAGCAGTGAGGGACTAGCGGACGTCTACGAGCAGTACTTC.